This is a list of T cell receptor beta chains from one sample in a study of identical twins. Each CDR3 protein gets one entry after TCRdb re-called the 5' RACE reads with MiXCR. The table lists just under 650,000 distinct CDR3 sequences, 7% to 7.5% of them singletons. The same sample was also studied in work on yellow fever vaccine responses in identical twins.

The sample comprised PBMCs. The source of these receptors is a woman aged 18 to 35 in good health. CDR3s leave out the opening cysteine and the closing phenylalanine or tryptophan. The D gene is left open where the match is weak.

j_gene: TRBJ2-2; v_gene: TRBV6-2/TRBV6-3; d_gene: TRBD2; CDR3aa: ASTSRLADETNTGELF
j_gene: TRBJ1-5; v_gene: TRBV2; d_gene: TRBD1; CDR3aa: ASSTQGINQPQH
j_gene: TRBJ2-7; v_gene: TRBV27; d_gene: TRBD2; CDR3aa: ASRTSLAGGQEQY
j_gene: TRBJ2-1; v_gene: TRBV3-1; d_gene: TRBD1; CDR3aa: ASSTRDRGIYNEQF
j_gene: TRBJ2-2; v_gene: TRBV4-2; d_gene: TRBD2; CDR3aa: ASSLTLGLAGVGDTGELF
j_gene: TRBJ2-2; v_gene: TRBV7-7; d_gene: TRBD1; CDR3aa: ASSSDRGDTGELF
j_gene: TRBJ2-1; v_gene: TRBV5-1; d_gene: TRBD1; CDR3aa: ASFLTGANEQF
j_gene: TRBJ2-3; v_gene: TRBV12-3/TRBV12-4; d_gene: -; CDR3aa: ASSLKQQTDTQY
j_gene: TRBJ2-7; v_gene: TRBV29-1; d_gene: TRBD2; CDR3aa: SVVSGRVREQY
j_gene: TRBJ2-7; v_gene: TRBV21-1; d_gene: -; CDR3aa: ASSRLTGAYEQY
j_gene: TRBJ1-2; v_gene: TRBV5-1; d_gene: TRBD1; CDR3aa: ASSPGQQKLYGYT
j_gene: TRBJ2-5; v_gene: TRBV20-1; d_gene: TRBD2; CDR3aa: SAQPGGAAETQY
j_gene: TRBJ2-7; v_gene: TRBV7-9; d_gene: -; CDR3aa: ASSGDFEQY
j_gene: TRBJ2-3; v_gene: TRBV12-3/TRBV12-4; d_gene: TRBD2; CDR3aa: ASSRRSGGAGTDTQY
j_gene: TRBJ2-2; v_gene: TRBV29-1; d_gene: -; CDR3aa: SVARSVGNTGELF
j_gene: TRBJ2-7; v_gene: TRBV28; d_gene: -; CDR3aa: ASSLTNTYEQY
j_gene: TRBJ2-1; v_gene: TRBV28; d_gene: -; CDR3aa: ASSRIPNEQF
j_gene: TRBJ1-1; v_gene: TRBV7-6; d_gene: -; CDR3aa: ASSLVGGANTEAF
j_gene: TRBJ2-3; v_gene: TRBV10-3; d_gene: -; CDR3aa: AISPQAGINTDTQY